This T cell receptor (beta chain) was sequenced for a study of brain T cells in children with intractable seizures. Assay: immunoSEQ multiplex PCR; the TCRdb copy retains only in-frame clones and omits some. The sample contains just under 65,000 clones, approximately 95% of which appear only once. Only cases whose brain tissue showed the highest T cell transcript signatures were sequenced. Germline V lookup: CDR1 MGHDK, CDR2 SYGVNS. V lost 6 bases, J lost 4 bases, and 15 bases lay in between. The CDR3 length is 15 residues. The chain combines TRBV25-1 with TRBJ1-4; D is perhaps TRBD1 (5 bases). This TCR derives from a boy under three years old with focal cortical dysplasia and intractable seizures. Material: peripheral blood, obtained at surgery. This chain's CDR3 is CASRTSGTDNEKLFF. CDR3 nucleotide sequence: TGTGCCAGCAGGACTTCCGGGACGGATAATGAAAAACTGTTTTTT.